A single sample gave rise to the 7 T cell receptor beta chains below, sequenced in a study of CD4+ T cells in melanoma. Some clones are missing from TCRdb's copy, which holds only in-frame ones; the method was immunoSEQ multiplex PCR. In the table there are over 130,000 clones, about 93% of which are singletons. The origin of the receptors is a human donor with melanoma.

In regard to this clone: Different DNA sequences within this sample yield the same CDR3. The chain recombines TRBV5-1 with TRBJ2-1; 7 nucleotides agree with TRBD1. Germline V gives CDR1 SGHRS, CDR2 YFSETQ. CDR3 length: 15 amino acids. V trimming: 2 bases; J trimming: 1 base; junction bases outside the gene matches: 3. CDR3: CASSLGGQSYNEQFF. CDR3 DNA sequence: TGCGCCAGCAGCTTAGGGGGCCAATCCTACAATGAGCAGTTCTTC.

The V call is TRBV18, the J call TRBJ1-6, with unresolved D. Germline V CDR1 and CDR2: KGHSH, LQKENI. The CDR3 spans 14 residues. The V gene lost 3 bases and the J gene lost 8 bases, with 11 bases spanning the gap. The CDR3 protein is CASSPTAGDSPLHF. CDR3 nucleotides: TGTGCCAGCTCACCGACGGCCGGGGATTCACCCCTCCACTTT.

The gene calls are TRBV2 and TRBJ2-5; 7 positions match TRBD1. V lost 3 bases and J lost 1; bases outside the gene matches: 2. In germline, CDR1 is SNHLY, CDR2 FYNNEI. The CDR3 runs 14 residues. The CDR3, as DNA: TGTGCCAGCAGTGATACAGGGGCCCAAGAGACCCAGTACTTC. Its translation is CASSDTGAQETQYF.

V usage is TRBV5-1 and J usage is TRBJ1-2, with TRBD1 matching over 10 bases. CDR3 length: 15 residues. Germline assignment: CDR1 SGHRS and CDR2 YFSETQ. J was trimmed by 4 bases and V by 5 bases; bases with no gene match: 8. The CDR3 loop reads CASSGTTGGAYGYTF. The DNA for the CDR3 is TGCGCCAGCAGTGGTACGACAGGGGGCGCCTATGGCTACACCTTC.

This clone was observed a single time. CDR3 bases: TGTGCCACCAGCAGAGGACTTGCCAAGGCCTACAATGAGCAGTTCTTC. It is translated as CATSRGLAKAYNEQFF. This rearrangement joins TRBV15 to TRBJ2-1, with unresolved D. V was cut by 1 base and J by 2 bases, with 12 bases left in between. The V gene's germline CDR1 is LNHNV and CDR2 YYDKDF (reference sequence). The CDR3 length is 16 residues.

V is TRBV9 and J is TRBJ1-2, with a weak D call TRBD1 (6 bases). The CDR3 is 14 amino acids. Germline CDR1 is SGDLS and CDR2 is YYNGEE. V gave up 0 bases and J gave up 4 bases, with 10 bases separating them. The CDR3 DNA sequence: TGTGCCAGCAGCGTAGACAGGGCTCCCTATGGCTACACCTTC. Protein product: CASSVDRAPYGYTF.

The rearrangement links TRBV7-6 to TRBJ2-3; 8 nucleotides line up with TRBD2. Germline CDR1 and CDR2: SGHVS and FNYEAQ. V gave up 4 bases and J gave up 2 bases; unmatched junction bases: 8. The CDR3 length is 16 residues. CDR3 residues: CASSSGGGRYTDTQYF. The CDR3 coding sequence is TGTGCCAGCAGCTCGGGCGGGGGGCGATACACAGATACGCAGTATTTT.